This TCR beta chain came from a study of T-cell reconstitution after alpha-beta-depleted transplantation in children. The V and J ends lost 0 bases and 2 bases, in that order; junction bases with no gene match: 10. Per germline, CDR1 SGHRS and CDR2 YFSETQ. The CDR3 has 17 amino acids. Unique molecular identifiers were incorporated into the prepared TCRbeta library. TCRdb itself ran the PCR reads through MiXCR, one entry per CDR3 protein. The top ten hold approximately 2.9% of the sample, which has hundreds of thousands of distinct CDR3 sequences, around 12% seen once. Many counts were recorded for this clonotype.

The chain combines TRBV5-1 with TRBJ1-2, with 7 positions matching TRBD1. This sequence was found in a human donor who donated a stem cell graft to a child with acute lymphoblastic leukemia. Material: PBMCs from the stem cell graft donor, obtained from the stem cell graft. The CDR3 DNA is TGCGCCAGCAGCTTGGTACTAGGGGGCCCCGCGAACTATGGCTACACCTTC. Protein: CASSLVLGGPANYGYTF.